This is a list of T cell receptor beta chains from one sample in a study of shared clonotypes between healthy human individuals. The data were produced by immunoSEQ multiplex PCR, yet TCRdb's version contains in-frame clones alone and is incomplete. The profile shows around 2,100,000 clones, about 95% of them singletons. The specimen sequenced was naive CD8+ T cells sorted from blood. These receptors were taken from a young man in good health. The CDR3 runs from the conserved cysteine through the conserved F or W. A D gene is named only where the DNA matches it firmly. Clone size appears in some rows only: once, few, many, or a class for an expanded clone.

-	-	TRBV7-9	TRBJ1-2	18	CASSLLAGTPTANYGYTF	TGTGCCAGCAGCTTGTTGGCAGGGACCCCCACAGCTAACTATGGCTACACCTTC
-	TRBD2	TRBV4-1	TRBJ2-5	16	CASSTLAGGNQETQYF	TGCGCCAGCAGCACTCTAGCGGGGGGTAACCAAGAGACCCAGTACTTC
-	TRBD1	TRBV28	TRBJ2-7	13	CASRLGGDYEQYF	TGTGCCAGCAGGCTAGGGGGCGACTACGAGCAGTACTTC
-	-	TRBV7-2	TRBJ2-7	12	CASSLLPYEQYF	TGTGCCAGCAGCTTACTTCCCTACGAGCAGTACTTC
once	-	TRBV4-3	TRBJ2-6	15	CASSQDSAGANVLTF	TGCGCCAGCAGCCAAGATAGCGCCGGGGCCAACGTCCTGACTTTC
-	-	TRBV7-3	TRBJ1-1	13	CASSPGEHTEAFF	TGTGCCAGCAGCCCCGGAGAACACACTGAAGCTTTCTTT
-	TRBD1	TRBV5-6	TRBJ2-3	15	CASSSGQPLLDTQYF	TGTGCCAGCAGCTCGGGACAGCCCCTCTTGGATACGCAGTATTTT
-	TRBD1	TRBV7-9	TRBJ2-6	18	CASSLAGEGGPGANVLTF	TGTGCCAGCAGCTTAGCGGGCGAAGGGGGCCCTGGGGCCAACGTCCTGACTTTC
-	-	TRBV4-3	TRBJ2-6	13	CASSQEDGAFLTF	TGCGCCAGCAGCCAAGAGGACGGCGCCTTCCTGACTTTC
-	-	TRBV11-2	TRBJ2-1	14	CASSYSWTVNEQFF	TGTGCCAGCAGCTATTCGTGGACAGTCAATGAGCAGTTCTTC
-	-	TRBV10-2	TRBJ2-2	14	CASWEGANTGELFF	TGCGCCAGCTGGGAGGGGGCGAACACCGGGGAGCTGTTTTTT
once	TRBD1	TRBV4-1	TRBJ1-5	17	CASSQSVGRDSYQPQHF	TGCGCCAGCAGCCAATCCGTAGGAAGGGACAGCTATCAGCCCCAGCATTTT
once	-	TRBV29-1	TRBJ1-1	14	CSVEEVQQNTEAFF	TGCAGCGTTGAAGAGGTACAGCAGAACACTGAAGCTTTCTTT
few	-	TRBV7-9	TRBJ2-7	12	CASSLVGYEQYF	TGTGCCAGCAGCTTAGTGGGTTACGAGCAGTACTTC
-	TRBD1	TRBV29-1	TRBJ1-5	14	CSVAAGGSGQPQHF	TGCAGCGTTGCCGCAGGGGGCTCGGGTCAGCCCCAGCATTTT